This T cell receptor beta chain comes out of a study of shared clonotypes between healthy human individuals. Study-level results: Clonotype sharing across four donors was observed for around 5% of naive CD4 clonotypes. Few donors limited the genetic and exposure-history diversity represented.

V gave up 3 bases and J gave up 6 bases; unmatched junction bases: 15. The CDR3 contains 17 residues. Germline CDR1 WSHSY, CDR2 SAAADI. As to this clone: Its cognate antigen is unknown.

The assay was immunoSEQ multiplex PCR, and TCRdb's table has in-frame clones only and misses some. The sample includes about 2 million clones, about 95% of them seen just once. CD45RO-negative, CCR7-selected cells formed the naive CD8 fraction, which excluded terminally differentiated effector memory CD45RA+ cells. V is TRBV10-2 and J is TRBJ1-2; TRBD1 matches at 8 bases. The receptor was isolated from a man aged 18 to 35 in good health. The sequencing sample was made of naive CD8+ T cells sorted from blood. The CDR3 region is CASSEYYPGGAENGYTF. CDR3 in DNA: TGCGCCAGCAGTGAATATTACCCAGGGGGCGCGGAAAATGGCTACACCTTC.